A selection of T cell receptor beta chains follows, all from one sample in a study of human T cells and chemical hapten exposure. TCRdb itself ran the RACE reads through MiXCR, one entry per CDR3 protein. The sample shows about 380,000 distinct CDR3 sequences, around 4.8% of them seen only once. The specimen was whole blood, collected in connection with sensitization to the hapten diphenylcyclopropenone (DPC). The receptors were gathered from a woman aged 50 to 65 with alopecia areata. Some clones in this sample may be carry-over from other donors' samples. Each CDR3 is given with its conserved first and last residue. The order of the fields is V gene, CDR3 protein.

>TRBV7-6
CASSLGMVGEGAVSGNTIYF
>TRBV28
CASSFSGYGTDTQYF
>TRBV4-3
CASSQGTGPGANVLTF
>TRBV7-8
CASSPRLWGETQYF
>TRBV7-2
CASSPNGAGANVLTF
>TRBV7-9
CASSSRRRGAQNIQYF
>TRBV18
CASSATFAGALLNTEAFF
>TRBV4-3
CASSQDWVTEAFF
>TRBV6-2/TRBV6-3
CASSIEGPSYEQYF
>TRBV20-1
CSARVLAKYEQYF
>TRBV5-1
CASSGVLGQGQETQYF
>TRBV18
CASSPPNRSHRGNTIYF
>TRBV6-1
CASSDGGESYEQYF
>TRBV29-1
CSVGQGAVGTFF
>TRBV29-1
CSHTSGSRNEQYF
>TRBV12-3/TRBV12-4
CASSLTYSNQPQHF
>TRBV20-1
CSARVSGRAYEQYF
>TRBV9
CASSVEAQGDSPLHF
>TRBV7-9
CASSLGGPGNEQFF
>TRBV4-2
CASSQDLAPTYEQYF
>TRBV29-1
CSVVWQATYEQYF
>TRBV18
CASSPVVEAQYF
>TRBV7-7
CASSPPAETQYF
>TRBV18
CASSPPGTSGIRYEQFF
>TRBV6-2/TRBV6-3
CASRPELRTSGMSYEQYF
>TRBV6-5
CASKMKAGSNSPLHF
>TRBV9
CASSVGGQGLGYTF
>TRBV2
CATSGTGGYEQYF
>TRBV27
CATVGLSLEEQFF
>TRBV6-2/TRBV6-3
CASSYSAAAIAKNIQYF
>TRBV4-2
CASSQGPYRENSPLHF
>TRBV5-6
CASSVQGLSTNEKLFF
>TRBV24-1
CATSDPAGGPTGELFF
>TRBV9
CASSPTGTFYEQYF
>TRBV6-5
CASSYSPRQVSNTEAFF
>TRBV7-9
CASSGQGYNSPLHF
>TRBV29-1
CSVEEIKGGWDNEQFF
>TRBV29-1
CSVDMNTEAFF
>TRBV27
CASSFRGGTEAFF
>TRBV4-1
CASSQEVSQPQHF
>TRBV7-2
CASSSSGAAGNTIYF